This entry lists 28 T cell receptor beta chains sequenced from one sample in a study of blood T cell repertoires in COVID-19. The protocol was immunoSEQ multiplex PCR, while the TCRdb copy is restricted to in-frame clones and leaves out a portion. The sample contains about 200,000 clones, around 89% of which appear only once. Sequenced material: PBMCs or T cells enriched from blood (not recorded which). The receptors stem from a woman under 30 who had recovered from COVID-19.

The rearrangement uses TRBV18 and TRBJ2-7; D not certain. The germline V and J ends were trimmed by 0 bases and 2 bases, with 8 bases remaining between them. In germline, CDR1 is KGHSH, CDR2 LQKENI. This CDR3 is built from 14 residues. The CDR3 sequence is CASSPPTRTYEQYF. CDR3 in DNA: TGTGCCAGCTCACCACCGACGAGGACCTACGAGCAGTACTTC.

CDR3 nucleotides: TGTGCCAGCAGACCCGGACAGGGAAGTGAAAAACTGTTTTTT. Translating gives CASRPGQGSEKLFF. V usage is TRBV5-6 and J usage is TRBJ1-4, with 8 bases identical to TRBD1. Looked up from germline, CDR1 is SGHDT and CDR2 is YYEEEE. CDR3 length: 14 amino acids. V gave up 5 bases and J gave up 7 bases; unmatched junction bases: 7.

A remark on this clone: The CDR3 carries no conserved terminal phenylalanine or tryptophan, so it likely arises from a read error. The DNA is left out, because the CDR3 cannot be placed on it with certainty; the CDR3 is given as TCRdb lists it. This chain uses TRBV24-1 with TRBJ1-3; TRBD1, the table's D call, lacks a check against the DNA. The CDR3 contains 17 residues when both ends are counted. From germline, CDR1 is KGHDR and CDR2 SFDVKD. This CDR3 is CATSDPTTGTGNPKVVS.

The V and J genes are TRBV30 and TRBJ1-2; maybe TRBD1 (5 bases). This CDR3 comprises 16 residues. Germline V CDR1 and CDR2: GTSNPN, SVGIG (reference sequence). Trimming left V 2 bases short and J 2 bases short, with 18 bases between. The CDR3 DNA sequence: TGTGCCTGGAGTACCCCAGGAGGGTGGGGGAACTATGGCTACACCTTC. This codes for CAWSTPGGWGNYGYTF.

The chain carries TRBV6-7 and TRBJ2-7, with D hard to call. TRBV6-7 is given ORF status, its function remaining uncertain. The CDR3 totals 14 residues. V lost 2 bases, J lost 3 bases, and 11 bases lay in between. The CDR3 region is CASSYPRQDYEQYF. The CDR3 region has the DNA TGTGCCAGCAGTTACCCTCGGCAGGACTACGAGCAGTACTTC.

The rearrangement links TRBV6-5 to TRBJ1-1, with a weak D call TRBD1 (5 bases). The CDR3 covers 14 residues. V was trimmed by 1 base and J by 4 bases, leaving 10 bases between them. The germline gives CDR1 MNHEY, CDR2 SVGAGI. The CDR3 loop reads CASSYLGGGTEAFF. The CDR3, as DNA: TGTGCCAGCAGTTACTTGGGGGGAGGCACTGAAGCTTTCTTT.

This clone turned up a few times. This sequence joins TRBV10-3 and TRBJ2-3, with TRBD1 matching 9 bases. This CDR3 contains 14 residues. V lost 6 bases to trimming and J lost 6 bases; unmatched junction nucleotides: 7. In germline, CDR1 is ENHRY, CDR2 SYGVKD. The CDR3 region has the DNA TGTGCCATCAGGGGACAGGGTGGAGGGGATACGCAGTATTTT. Its translation: CAIRGQGGGDTQYF.

A single count supports this clone. The chain links TRBV12-3 or TRBV12-4 to TRBJ1-6; maybe TRBD1 (6 bases). The V end was cut by 10 bases, the J end by 9 bases, with 16 bases between. This CDR3 has 13 residues. Here the CDR3 DNA reads TGTGCCACACAAAACAGGGTCGGTTCACCCCTCCACTTT. It is translated as CATQNRVGSPLHF.

This chain uses TRBV28 with TRBJ2-5; 9 bases are shared with TRBD1. The germline V gene encodes CDR1 MDHEN and CDR2 SYDVKM. With 6 bases clipped from V and 1 base from J, the junction kept 6 bases outside the gene matches. This CDR3 is built from 15 residues. CDR3 region: CASSRDREIQETQYF. CDR3 nucleotides: TGTGCCAGCAGCCGGGACAGGGAGATCCAAGAGACCCAGTACTTC.

V and J are TRBV30 and TRBJ1-5, with a possible D match to TRBD1 (5 bases). The CDR3 has 13 residues. Trimming removed 2 bases from V and 7 bases from J, with 12 bases in between. CDR1 and CDR2 (germline): GTSNPN, SVGIG (reference sequence). Here the CDR3 DNA reads TGTGCCTGGAGTTCAGGGTTTTCGCAGCCCCAGCATTTT. Its protein is CAWSSGFSQPQHF.

The CDR3 DNA reads as TGTGCCAGCAGCTTAGCGGGGACAGAGTTCAACTATGGCTACACCTTC. This codes for CASSLAGTEFNYGYTF. The V call is TRBV7-9, the J call TRBJ1-2, with 7 bases aligning to TRBD1. With V trimmed by 0 bases and J by 2 bases, 6 bases remained unmatched. Germline CDR1 is SEHNR and CDR2 is FQNEAQ (reference sequence). The CDR3 consists of 16 residues.

This clone was seen only once. The V call is TRBV5-1, the J call TRBJ1-5; 9 bases map to TRBD1. The CDR3 is made up of 14 amino acids. V gave up 4 bases and J gave up 11 bases; unmatched junction bases: 10. The germline V gene encodes CDR1 SGHRS and CDR2 YFSETQ. CDR3 protein: CASSAGQGSGSQHF. The CDR3, as DNA: TGCGCCAGCAGCGCGGGACAGGGCTCAGGTTCCCAGCATTTT.

The chain links TRBV5-4 to TRBJ1-6; a weak D match, TRBD1 (6 bases). The germline V gene encodes CDR1 SGHNT and CDR2 YYREEE (reference sequence). The CDR3 has 15 residues. V lost 4 bases and J 9 bases, leaving 17 bases between the germline ends. CDR3 protein: CASSPTGTRGSPLHF. Here the CDR3 DNA reads TGTGCCAGCAGCCCTACCGGGACACGGGGTTCACCCCTCCACTTT.

DNA for the CDR3: TGCAGCGTTGCCGACAGTTCCTATGGCTACACCTTC. Amino acid sequence: CSVADSSYGYTF. The rearrangement uses TRBV29-1 and TRBJ1-2; TRBD1 is a possible D gene (5 bases). CDR1 and CDR2 (germline): SQVTM, ANQGSEA. The V end lost 4 bases, the J end lost 4 bases, and 10 bases lay between the germline ends. This CDR3 is 12 amino acids long.

J is TRBJ2-3 and V is TRBV5-1, with 9 bases lining up with TRBD1. This CDR3 is 15 amino acids long. The V segment lost 2 bases and the J segment 1 base; nucleotides outside the gene matches: 2. Germline V lookup: CDR1 SGHRS, CDR2 YFSETQ. CDR3 bases: TGCGCCAGCAGCTTTACAGGGGGCGGCACAGATACGCAGTATTTT. Translating it yields CASSFTGGGTDTQYF.

This chain links TRBV2 with TRBJ1-1; D is possibly TRBD1 (5 bases). CDR1 is SNHLY, CDR2 FYNNEI, per germline. The CDR3 length is 13 residues. V dropped 4 bases and J dropped 3 bases, with 9 bases sitting between them. DNA for the CDR3: TGTGCCAGCAGTGGGCGGGGGGACACTGAAGCTTTCTTT. Its protein product is CASSGRGDTEAFF.

The chain combines TRBV5-6 with TRBJ2-3, with D hard to call. This CDR3 contains 12 residues. V was shortened by 10 bases and J by 4 bases, with 13 bases between the two germline ends. CDR1 and CDR2 from the germline V gene are SGHDT and YYEEEE. Written as DNA, the CDR3 is TGTGCCTCTCATGCAGTCGCAGATACGCAGTATTTT. Protein product: CASHAVADTQYF.

The rearrangement joins TRBV5-1 to TRBJ2-3; 8 positions match TRBD1. V gave up 1 base and J gave up 0 bases; unmatched junction bases: 4. CDR3 length: 16 amino acids. CDR1 and CDR2 (germline): SGHRS, YFSETQ. The CDR3 nucleotides are TGCGCCAGCAGCTTGTCCCGGGACAGGAGCACAGATACGCAGTATTTT. Protein product: CASSLSRDRSTDTQYF.

This clone has a single count. The J gene is TRBJ2-7, the V gene TRBV4-1, with 12 bases that match TRBD2. Germline loops: CDR1 MGHRA, CDR2 YSYEKL. The V and J ends lost 3 bases and 2 bases, in that order; junction bases with no gene match: 2. This CDR3 contains 15 residues. Written as DNA, the CDR3 is TGCGCCAGCAGCCAGACTAGCGGGGGACCCTACGAGCAGTACTTC. Encoded protein: CASSQTSGGPYEQYF.

V usage is TRBV2 and J usage is TRBJ1-4, with no clear D. The CDR3 has 14 amino acids. Germline CDR1 reads SNHLY; CDR2 reads FYNNEI. V was clipped by 10 bases and J by 6 bases, with 18 bases between them. The CDR3 loop reads CATHPGLRDEKLFF. DNA for the CDR3: TGTGCCACCCACCCGGGATTGAGGGATGAAAAACTGTTTTTT.

The chain's CDR3 is CASRTLGEDNYGYTF. The CDR3 DNA reads as TGTGCCAGCAGGACTCTAGGAGAGGATAACTATGGCTACACCTTC. V and J are TRBV6-5 and TRBJ1-2; D remains unclear. Germline CDR1 MNHEY, CDR2 SVGAGI. Between the trimmed V and J ends, which lost 6 bases and 1 base, there was a span of 15 bases. CDR3 size: 15 residues.

To note about this clone: In the same sample, other DNA sequences code for this CDR3. This chain joins TRBV3-1 (or the pseudogene TRBV3-2) and TRBJ1-1; 11 nucleotides line up with TRBD1. Trimming cost V 4 bases and J 1 base; bases outside gene matches: 2. Germline V gene data show CDR1 as LGHDT and CDR2 as YNNKEL (reference sequence). This CDR3 spans 15 amino acids. The CDR3 bases are TGTGCCAGCAGCCTCGGGACAGGGGGGAACACTGAAGCTTTCTTT. Protein: CASSLGTGGNTEAFF.

This sequence joins TRBV7-9 and TRBJ1-2; D is ambiguous. Trimming cost V 5 bases and J 0 bases, with 22 bases left between them. Germline V CDR1 and CDR2: SEHNR, FQNEAQ (reference sequence). The CDR3 runs to 18 residues. The CDR3 DNA follows: TGTGCCAGCAGCCCACCGGCAGGCTCATTGCGGGCTAACTATGGCTACACCTTC. The encoded protein is CASSPPAGSLRANYGYTF.

The chain's CDR3 is CASSPGQRGTDTQYF. The CDR3 DNA follows: TGTGCCAGCTCACCAGGACAGAGGGGAACAGATACGCAGTATTTT. V gene TRBV18 combines with J gene TRBJ2-3, with D perhaps matching TRBD1 (6 bases). Trimming took off 2 bases at V and 3 bases at J, with 12 bases between the two ends. Germline CDR1 reads KGHSH; CDR2 reads LQKENI. This CDR3 contains 15 residues.

The CDR3: CSVVKAGGFYNEQFF. The CDR3 DNA follows: TGCAGCGTGGTTAAGGCGGGGGGATTTTACAATGAGCAGTTCTTC. V is TRBV29-1 and J is TRBJ2-1; the match to TRBD2 covers 8 bases. The CDR3 spans 15 residues. V trimming: 6 bases; J trimming: 4 bases; junction bases outside the gene matches: 11. The germline V gene encodes CDR1 SQVTM and CDR2 ANQGSEA.

V gene TRBV23-1 combines with J gene TRBJ1-1; no definite D call. TRBV23-1 counts as an open reading frame of uncertain function. The CDR3 is 13 amino acids. The ends were cut back, 8 bases at V and 1 base at J, with 11 bases in the middle. CDR3 residues: CASWRGGNTEAFF. The CDR3 bases are TGCGCCAGCTGGCGCGGCGGGAACACTGAAGCTTTCTTT.

The chain employs TRBV10-3 and TRBJ2-1; D perhaps matches TRBD1 (7 bases). Trimming shortened V by 4 bases and J by 3 bases, and 13 bases separated the two germline ends. The CDR3 spans 15 residues. CDR1 and CDR2 from the germline V gene are ENHRY and SYGVKD. The CDR3 bases are TGTGCCATCAGTGCCGGAGGGGGCCTCTACAATGAGCAGTTCTTC. Translation: CAISAGGGLYNEQFF.

The J gene is TRBJ1-6, the V gene TRBV7-9; 8 bases are a match to TRBD1. V lost 3 bases, J lost 5 bases, and 0 bases stayed unmatched. CDR1 and CDR2 (germline): SEHNR, FQNEAQ (reference sequence). CDR3 length: 14 amino acids. CDR3 sequence reads: CASSLTGDNSPLHF. The CDR3 DNA reads TGTGCCAGCAGCTTGACAGGGGATAATTCACCCCTCCACTTT.